A single sample gave rise to the 27 T cell receptor beta chains below, sequenced in a study of PD-L1 blockade in urothelial cancer (dated by TCRdb to about 2017). The meaning of the sample's time point label: peripheral blood 6 weeks after treatment start. The method was the immunoSEQ multiplex PCR assay. The table comes from immuneACCESS by way of TCRdb, which keeps in-frame sequences with V and J called. Part of the clones is missing from these tables; in studies checked, under half for an unresolved V gene and the rest for unknown reasons. This sample gives around 100,000 clones in total; 91% of them show up just once. The ten largest clonotypes hold 3.5% to 4.5% of the sample. The starting material was PBMCs, obtained around atezolizumab (anti-PD-L1) treatment. All receptors come from a man in his sixties with urothelial cancer.

This sequence joins TRBV5-1 and TRBJ1-1, with 9 bases matching TRBD1. The CDR3 spans 16 residues. Germline loops: CDR1 SGHRS, CDR2 YFSETQ. Unmatched junction bases numbered 18, after V lost 4 bases and J lost 11 bases. CDR3 protein: CASSQTIPGQGIGAFF. CDR3 DNA sequence: TGCGCCAGCAGCCAGACCATTCCGGGACAGGGTATTGGCGCTTTCTTT.

This clone was found once. The chain couples TRBV28 to TRBJ2-1; no firm D call. The germline gives CDR1 MDHEN, CDR2 SYDVKM. V lost 5 bases to trimming and J lost 0 bases, with 14 bases between them. The CDR3 has 16 residues. The CDR3 bases are TGTGCCAGCAGTCCCCAACAGAGCTTCTCCTACAATGAGCAGTTCTTC. Translation gives CASSPQQSFSYNEQFF. Based on the CDR3 plus reference TRBV28 and TRBJ2-1, the full variable domain is DVKVTQSSRYLVKRTGEKVFLECVQDMDHENMFWYRQDPGLGLRLIYFSYDVKMKEKGDIPEGYSVSREKKERFSLILESASTNQTSMYLCASSPQQSFSYNEQFFGPGTRLTVL.

The V call is TRBV7-2, the J call TRBJ2-3; D possibly corresponds to TRBD2 (5 bases). The CDR3 is made up of 15 amino acids. Trimming left V 0 bases short and J 4 bases short, with 11 bases between. From germline, CDR1 is SGHTA and CDR2 FQGNSA. This chain's CDR3 is CASSLASGASDTQYF. The CDR3 nucleotides read TGTGCCAGCAGCTTAGCAAGCGGAGCTTCAGATACGCAGTATTTT.

This clone was observed a single time. The chain is built from TRBV28 and TRBJ1-1; the D is unclear. The germline V gene has CDR1 MDHEN and CDR2 SYDVKM. Between the trimmed V and J ends, which lost 11 bases and 1 base, there was a span of 14 bases. The CDR3 is 13 amino acids. The CDR3 nucleotides read TGTGCCTGCGTCCTCAATAGGAACACTGAAGCTTTCTTT. It specifies CACVLNRNTEAFF.

The rearrangement uses TRBV4-2 and TRBJ1-2; maybe TRBD1 (5 bases). Germline CDR1 is LGHNA and CDR2 is YNFKEQ. The CDR3 loop spans 17 amino acids. V lost 0 bases to trimming and J lost 0 bases, with 14 bases between them. CDR3 in DNA: TGTGCCAGCAGCCAAGACGGGTTACAGGTGTCTAACTATGGCTACACCTTC. This encodes CASSQDGLQVSNYGYTF.

The chain employs TRBV6-5 and TRBJ2-7; 7 nucleotides align to TRBD2. The ends lost 6 bases at V and 0 bases at J; junction bases unmatched: 8. In germline, CDR1 is MNHEY, CDR2 SVGAGI. CDR3 length: 15 residues. The CDR3, as DNA: TGTGCCAGCAGCACTACGACTAGCCTCTCCTACGAGCAGTACTTC. Translated: CASSTTTSLSYEQYF.

This chain links TRBV4-3 with TRBJ2-2, with 11 bases fitting TRBD2. Unmatched junction bases numbered 13, after V lost 0 bases and J lost 7 bases. The CDR3 sequence is 19 residues long. Germline CDR1 LGHNA, CDR2 YSLEER. CDR3 loop: CASSQEIWGSGRAYGELFF. The DNA of the CDR3 is TGCGCCAGCAGCCAAGAAATCTGGGGTAGCGGGAGGGCCTACGGGGAGCTGTTTTTT.

This clone was detected a few times. The rearrangement uses TRBV18 and TRBJ2-1; 9 positions match TRBD2. Trimming at V came to 1 base and at J to 7 bases, leaving 5 bases not matched to a gene. Germline CDR1 reads KGHSH; CDR2 reads LQKENI. The CDR3 covers 15 residues. The CDR3, as DNA: TGTGCCAGCTCACCACTATTAGCGGGAGTGAATGAGCAGTTCTTC. Translated, it gives CASSPLLAGVNEQFF.

Details on this clone: This same CDR3 is encoded by further DNA sequences in the sample. This rearrangement joins TRBV19 to TRBJ2-2, with 8 bases matching TRBD2. Trimming cost V 10 bases and J 3 bases; bases outside gene matches: 7. Looked up from germline, CDR1 is LNHDA and CDR2 is SQIVND (reference sequence). The CDR3 contains 14 residues. This CDR3 is CATRAGGDTGELFF. CDR3 in DNA: TGTGCCACCAGGGCGGGGGGAGACACCGGGGAGCTGTTTTTT. Complete variable domain (other parts from reference TRBV19 and TRBJ2-2): DGGITQSPKYLFRKEGQNVTLSCEQNLNHDAMYWYRQDPGQGLRLIYYSQIVNDFQKGDIAEGYSVSREKKESFPLTVTSAQKNPTAFYLCATRAGGDTGELFFGEGSRLTVL.

This chain links TRBV2 with TRBJ1-4; a possible D gene is TRBD1 (5 bases). The CDR3 spans 18 residues. In germline, CDR1 is SNHLY, CDR2 FYNNEI. Trimming stripped 4 bases from V and 0 bases from J, with 18 bases between. CDR3 region: CASSVVFHRPTTNEKLFF. As DNA, the CDR3 is TGTGCCAGCAGTGTTGTTTTCCACAGGCCTACAACTAATGAAAAACTGTTTTTT.

This chain joins TRBV4-2 and TRBJ1-1; tentative D call: TRBD1 (5 bases). The CDR3 covers 15 residues. V was shortened by 2 bases and J by 3 bases, with 13 bases between the two germline ends. The germline V gene encodes CDR1 LGHNA and CDR2 YNFKEQ. Written as DNA, the CDR3 is TGTGCCAGCAGCCAACCCCTTGGGGGGGACACTGAAGCTTTCTTT. It is translated as CASSQPLGGDTEAFF.

This clone was recorded only once. The rearrangement links TRBV9 to TRBJ2-5; the D gene is possibly TRBD2 (5 bases). CDR1 is SGDLS, CDR2 YYNGEE, per germline. CDR3 length: 15 residues. V was trimmed by 0 bases and J by 0 bases, leaving 9 bases between them. The CDR3 protein is CASSVGGSNQETQYF. The DNA for the CDR3 is TGTGCCAGCAGCGTAGGAGGGAGCAACCAAGAGACCCAGTACTTC.

The chain links TRBV19 to TRBJ2-2; 12 positions match TRBD1. With V trimmed by 7 bases and J by 8 bases, 5 bases remained unmatched. The germline V gene encodes CDR1 LNHDA and CDR2 SQIVND (reference sequence). This CDR3 is built from 14 residues. CDR3 nucleotide sequence: TGTGCCAGTAAGGGACAGGGGGCTTTTGGGGAGCTGTTTTTT. Translation: CASKGQGAFGELFF.

J is TRBJ1-2 and V is TRBV6-5; TRBD1 agrees at 7 bases. V was pared by 0 bases and J by 4 bases, with 5 bases of the junction left unmatched. The CDR3 covers 15 residues. Germline V gene data show CDR1 as MNHEY and CDR2 as SVGAGI. The CDR3 is CASSYSVGQSYGYTF. The CDR3 region has the DNA TGTGCCAGCAGTTACTCTGTGGGACAGAGCTATGGCTACACCTTC.

The chain employs TRBV5-4 and TRBJ2-7; the match to TRBD2 covers 11 bases. V gave up 2 bases and J gave up 2 bases; unmatched junction bases: 6. The germline V gene encodes CDR1 SGHNT and CDR2 YYREEE (reference sequence). This CDR3 has 16 residues. The CDR3 reads CASSFGGTSGTYEQYF. CDR3 coding DNA: TGTGCCAGCAGCTTCGGAGGGACTAGCGGAACCTACGAGCAGTACTTC.

This rearrangement joins TRBV5-1 to TRBJ2-1; 12 nucleotides align to TRBD2. The junction had 8 bases not matched to a gene; V was cut back by 5 bases and J by 8 bases. CDR3 length: 15 amino acids. CDR1 is SGHRS, CDR2 YFSETQ, per germline. CDR3 in amino acids: CASSPSGGAVDEQFF. CDR3 sequence (DNA): TGCGCCAGCAGTCCTAGCGGGGGGGCTGTGGATGAGCAGTTCTTC.

This clone occurred once. The chain joins TRBV11-1 to TRBJ2-1; 9 positions match TRBD2. CDR1 is SGHAT, CDR2 FQDESV, per germline (reference sequence). This CDR3 comprises 17 residues. Losses at the gene ends were 2 bases for V and 4 bases for J; bases not matched to a gene: 9. CDR3 sequence (DNA): TGTGCCAGCAGCTTATTTACTAGCGGGCGATTTTACAATGAGCAGTTCTTC. Residues: CASSLFTSGRFYNEQFF.

On this clone: A read error may account for a junction end that differs from germline. V is TRBV6-5 and J is TRBJ1-1; 8 bases are a match to TRBD1. The CDR3 length is 14 residues. Germline lookup yields CDR1 MNHEY and CDR2 SVGAGI. CDR3 in amino acids: CASSRKLIPGTGLF. As DNA, the CDR3 is TGTGCCAGCAGTCGAAAATTAATTCCCGGGACAGGTCTCTTT.

V gene TRBV7-8 combines with J gene TRBJ2-7; TRBD2 matches 10 bases. V dropped 1 base and J dropped 0; count of bases not matched to a gene: 3. The CDR3 extends over 16 amino acids. Germline assignment: CDR1 SGHVS and CDR2 FQNEAQ. CDR3 in amino acids: CASSLVGLADSYEQYF. CDR3 DNA sequence: TGTGCCAGCAGCTTAGTCGGACTAGCGGACTCCTACGAGCAGTACTTC.

This chain links TRBV2 with TRBJ2-7; no reliable D call. The CDR3 totals 12 residues. Trimming took 2 bases from V and 7 from J, leaving 9 bases between them. Germline CDR1 and CDR2: SNHLY and FYNNEI. CDR3 coding DNA: TGTGCCAGCAGTGAATTTGGCAGAGAGCAGTACTTC. This gives the protein CASSEFGREQYF.

V and J are TRBV7-2 and TRBJ2-5; TRBD2 is a possible D gene (5 bases). From germline, CDR1 is SGHTA and CDR2 FQGNSA. The CDR3 length is 15 residues. V was pared by 8 bases and J by 0 bases, with 16 bases between. The CDR3 protein is CASPGETSDQETQYF. Written as DNA, the CDR3 is TGTGCCAGCCCCGGGGAGACCTCCGACCAAGAGACCCAGTACTTC. The variable domain in full, completed from reference TRBV7-2 and TRBJ2-5, reads GAGVSQSPSNKVTEKGKDVELRCDPISGHTALYWYRQSLGQGLEFLIYFQGNSAPDKSGLPSDRFSAERTGGSVSTLTIQRTQQEDSAVYLCASPGETSDQETQYFGPGTRLLVL.

The chain combines TRBV23-1 with TRBJ2-7; 11 positions match TRBD1. TRBV23-1 is assigned to the ORF class and has an uncertain function. This CDR3 contains 19 residues. V shed 5 bases, J shed 2 bases, and the junction held 17 bases outside the gene matches. The CDR3 spells CASSRVRDRGSSPPYEQYF. The CDR3 DNA reads TGCGCCAGCAGTAGAGTCCGGGACAGGGGGTCCAGTCCTCCCTACGAGCAGTACTTC.

V usage is TRBV30 and J usage is TRBJ2-1, with a tentative D call TRBD2 (6 bases). V shed 3 bases and J shed 9 bases, with 24 bases lying between them. Germline loops: CDR1 GTSNPN, CDR2 SVGIG (reference sequence). This CDR3 region has 16 residues. The CDR3 DNA is TGTGCCTGGAGGGAGGTGGGACTGGCAACAGGCGGTGAGCAGTTCTTC. Amino acids: CAWREVGLATGGEQFF.

In this sample, this clone turned up once. The chain carries TRBV5-1 and TRBJ2-3, with D possibly matching TRBD2 (7 bases). The CDR3 has 15 residues. V was shortened by 1 base and J by 2 bases, with 11 bases between the two germline ends. In germline, CDR1 is SGHRS, CDR2 YFSETQ. CDR3: CASSLSGGATDTQYF. The CDR3 nucleotides are TGCGCCAGCAGCTTGTCTGGGGGGGCCACAGATACGCAGTATTTT. Combining the CDR3 with reference TRBV5-1 and TRBJ2-3 gives the whole variable domain KAGVTQTPRYLIKTRGQQVTLSCSPISGHRSVSWYQQTPGQGLQFLFEYFSETQRNKGNFPGRFSGRQFSNSRSEMNVSTLELGDSALYLCASSLSGGATDTQYFGPGTRLTVL.

This clone was detected once. The chain employs TRBV7-8 and TRBJ2-7; perhaps TRBD2 as D (6 bases). CDR1 SGHVS and CDR2 FQNEAQ come from the germline V gene. The germline V and J ends were trimmed by 0 bases and 4 bases, with 13 bases remaining between them. The CDR3 is 15 amino acids. DNA for the CDR3: TGTGCCAGCAGCTTAGCGGGCGGGGTGACATACGAGCAGTACTTC. Protein sequence: CASSLAGGVTYEQYF.

In the case of this clone: The sample holds other DNA sequences that translate to the same CDR3. The rearrangement uses TRBV5-1 and TRBJ1-2, with D perhaps matching TRBD1 (6 bases). Trimming shortened V by 0 bases and J by 2 bases, and 8 bases separated the two germline ends. The germline V gene has CDR1 SGHRS and CDR2 YFSETQ. CDR3 length: 14 amino acids. This CDR3 is CASSLVGQNYGYTF. The CDR3, as DNA: TGCGCCAGCAGCTTGGTCGGACAGAACTATGGCTACACCTTC.

The chain uses TRBV4-1 and TRBJ2-3, with a tentative D call TRBD2 (6 bases). This CDR3 is built from 18 residues. With 3 bases removed from V and 4 bases from J, the gap between germline ends came to 23 bases. The germline gives CDR1 MGHRA, CDR2 YSYEKL. The CDR3 reads CASSHQLSGLRFSDTQYF. In DNA, the CDR3 is TGCGCCAGCAGCCATCAGTTAAGCGGACTACGTTTTTCAGATACGCAGTATTTT.